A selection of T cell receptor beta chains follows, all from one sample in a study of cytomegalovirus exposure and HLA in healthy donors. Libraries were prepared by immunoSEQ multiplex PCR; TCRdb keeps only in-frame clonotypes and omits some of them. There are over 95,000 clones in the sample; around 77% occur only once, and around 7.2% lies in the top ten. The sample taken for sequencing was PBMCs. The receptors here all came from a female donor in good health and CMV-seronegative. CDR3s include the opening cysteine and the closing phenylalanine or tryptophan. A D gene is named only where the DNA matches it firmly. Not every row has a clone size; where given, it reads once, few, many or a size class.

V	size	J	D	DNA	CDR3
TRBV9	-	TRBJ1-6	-	TGTGCCAGCAGCGTATCGGGGTATAATTCACCCCTCCACTTT	CASSVSGYNSPLHF
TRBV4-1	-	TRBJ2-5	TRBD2	TGCGCCAGCAGCCAAGATCTAGCGGGACGGGGGGAGACCCAGTACTTC	CASSQDLAGRGETQYF
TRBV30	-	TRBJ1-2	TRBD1	TGTGCCTGGAGTGTCTCCGGGACAGGGTATAACTATGGCTACACCTTC	CAWSVSGTGYNYGYTF
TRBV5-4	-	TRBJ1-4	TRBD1	TGTGCCAGCAGCTTGGGGACAGGTCGACCTGAAAAACTGTTTTTT	CASSLGTGRPEKLFF
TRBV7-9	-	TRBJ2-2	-	TGTGCCAGCAGCCAAGTTAAGACCGTAGACAGGTTCTCTGGGGAGCTGTTTTTT	CASSQVKTVDRFSGELFF
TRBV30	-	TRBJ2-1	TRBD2	TGTGCCTGGAGGACCTTAGAACGACGGCTAGCGGGGATGAATGAGCAGTTCTTC	CAWRTLERRLAGMNEQFF
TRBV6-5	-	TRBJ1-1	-	TGTGCCAGCAGTTTCGGTATCCGTATGAACACTGAAGCTTTCTTT	CASSFGIRMNTEAFF
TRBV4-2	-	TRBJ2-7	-	TGTGCCAGCAGCCAAGCAGCGGACTACAATCTCTACGAGCAGTACTTC	CASSQAADYNLYEQYF
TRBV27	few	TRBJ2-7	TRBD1	TGTGCCAGCTCCCGCGGACAGGGGGCGTTCCCCTACGAGCAGTACTTC	CASSRGQGAFPYEQYF
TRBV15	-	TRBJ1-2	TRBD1	TGTGCCACCAGCAGAATCACAGGGGGCTTCTATGGCTACACCTTC	CATSRITGGFYGYTF
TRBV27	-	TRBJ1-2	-	TGTGCCAGCAGTTTATCGGGGTTCGGCAGGGCCGTTTCTAACTATGGCTACACCTTC	CASSLSGFGRAVSNYGYTF
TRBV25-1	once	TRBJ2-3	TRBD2	TGTGCCAGCAGTGAATCGCTGGGGGGGAGGGCCGGGGATACGCAGTATTTT	CASSESLGGRAGDTQYF
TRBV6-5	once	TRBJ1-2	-	TGTGCCAGCAGTGAGGGTCGATTCTACACCTTC	CASSEGRFYTF
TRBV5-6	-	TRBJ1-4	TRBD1	TGTGCCACAGGGACAGCCCCAGCAACTAATGAAAAACTGTTTTTT	CATGTAPATNEKLFF
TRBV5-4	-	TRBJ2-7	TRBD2	TGTGCCAGCAGCTTGGGATCGGGACTACCCACCTACGAGCAGTACTTC	CASSLGSGLPTYEQYF
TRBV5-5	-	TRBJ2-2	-	TGTGCCAGCAGCTTGATCGGGGACACCGGGGAGCTGTTTTTT	CASSLIGDTGELFF
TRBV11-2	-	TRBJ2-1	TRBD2	TGTGCCAGCAGCTACTCTAGCGGGGGGGGAAACAATGAGCAGTTCTTC	CASSYSSGGGNNEQFF
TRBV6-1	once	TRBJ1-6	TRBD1	TGTGCCAGCAGTGTCGGAAGACAGGGTAGACAGAGACACTTT	CASSVGRQGRQRHF
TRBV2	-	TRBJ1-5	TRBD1	TGTGCCAGCAGTCGACAGGGGATCAATCAGCCCCAGCATTTT	CASSRQGINQPQHF
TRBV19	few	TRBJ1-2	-	TGTGCCAGTAGTATAACCTACAGTGGCTACACCTTC	CASSITYSGYTF
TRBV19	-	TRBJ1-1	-	TGTGCCAGTAGTCCCCCGGACAGCCTTATGAACACTGAAGCTTTCTTT	CASSPPDSLMNTEAFF
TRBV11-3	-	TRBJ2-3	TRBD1	TGTGCCAGCAGCCCCGGACAGAGACAGGGGACAGATACGCAGTATTTT	CASSPGQRQGTDTQYF
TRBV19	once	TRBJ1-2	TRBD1	TGTGCCAGTAGGGGGACAGGGGGCGCTAACTATGGCTACACCTTC	CASRGTGGANYGYTF
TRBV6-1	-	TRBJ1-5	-	TGTGCCAGCAGTGACAGGGATCAAAATCAGCCCCAGCATTTT	CASSDRDQNQPQHF
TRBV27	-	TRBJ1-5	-	TGTGCCAGCAGTTTCGGTCCCAATCAGCCCCAGCATTTT	CASSFGPNQPQHF
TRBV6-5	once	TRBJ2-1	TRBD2	TGTGCCAGCAGTTCCGGGACTAACTCCTACAATGAGCAGTTCTTC	CASSSGTNSYNEQFF
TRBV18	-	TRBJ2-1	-	TGTGCCAGCTCACCACCGGCGGGCCTTGGTAATGAGCAGTTCTTC	CASSPPAGLGNEQFF
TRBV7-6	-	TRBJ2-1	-	TGTGCCAGCAGCTTAGGGTGGACCTACAGGGAGGGAGTAAGGGGCAATGAGCAGTTCTTC	CASSLGWTYREGVRGNEQFF
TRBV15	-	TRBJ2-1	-	TGTGCCACCAGCAGAGATCGTCTAGACAATGAGCAGTTCTTC	CATSRDRLDNEQFF
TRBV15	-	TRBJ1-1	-	TGTGCCACCAGCAGTGATCTCCGGACACACCGGAACACTGAAGCTTTCTTT	CATSSDLRTHRNTEAFF
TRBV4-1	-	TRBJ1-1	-	TGCGCCAGCAGCCAAACGGACAGTTACATGAACACTGAAGCTTTCTTT	CASSQTDSYMNTEAFF
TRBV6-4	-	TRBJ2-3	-	TGTGCCAGCAGTGCGCGGGGCACAGATACGCAGTATTTT	CASSARGTDTQYF
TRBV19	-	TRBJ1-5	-	TGTGCCAGTAGTATAAATAGCGGGGGCAGCCTAATTGGCAATCAGCCCCAGCATTTT	CASSINSGGSLIGNQPQHF
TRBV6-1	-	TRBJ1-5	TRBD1	TGTGCCAGCAGTGACAACAGGGGATGGAATCAGCCCCAGCATTTT	CASSDNRGWNQPQHF
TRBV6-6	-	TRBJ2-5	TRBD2	TGTGCCAGCAGTTATCGAGCCGGGACTAGCGAAGAGACCCAGTACTTC	CASSYRAGTSEETQYF
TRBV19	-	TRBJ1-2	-	TGTGCCAGTAGTATCGAGGGGGGGTCTGGCTACACCTTC	CASSIEGGSGYTF
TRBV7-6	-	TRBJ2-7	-	TGTGCCAGCAGCTTCACAGGGATCTACGAGCAGTACTTC	CASSFTGIYEQYF
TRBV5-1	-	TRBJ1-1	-	TGCGCCAGCAGCTTGGAAGCGGCGGGGCGGACTGAAGCTTTCTTT	CASSLEAAGRTEAFF
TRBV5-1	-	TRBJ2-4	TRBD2	TGCGCCAGCAGCGGTGGGACTAGCGATGGCATTCAGTACTTC	CASSGGTSDGIQYF
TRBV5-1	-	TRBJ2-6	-	TGCGCCAGCAGCCTGGGTAGCTTTGGGGCCAACGTCCTGACTTTC	CASSLGSFGANVLTF
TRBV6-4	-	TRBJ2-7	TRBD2	TGTGCCAGCAGTGAAGGGAGCGGGGGCTCCTACGAGCAGTACTTC	CASSEGSGGSYEQYF
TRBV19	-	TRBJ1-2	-	TGTGCCAGTAGTATCACTCATCTCTATGGCTACACCTTC	CASSITHLYGYTF
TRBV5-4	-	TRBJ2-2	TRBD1	TGTGCCAGCAGCTCCGGACAGGGACGGAACACCGGGGAGCTGTTTTTT	CASSSGQGRNTGELFF
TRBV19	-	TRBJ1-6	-	TGTGCCAGTAGTATCAACACAGGGAATTCACCCCTCCACTTT	CASSINTGNSPLHF
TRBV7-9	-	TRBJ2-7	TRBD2	TGTGCCAGCAGCTCCGGGACTAGCGGCTACGAGCAGTACTTC	CASSSGTSGYEQYF
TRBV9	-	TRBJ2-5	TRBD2	TGTGCCAGCAGCGTCCGAGGCGGGGGGACTGAAGAGACCCAGTACTTC	CASSVRGGGTEETQYF
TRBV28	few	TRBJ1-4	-	TGTGCCAGCACCAGCCGACAGACAACTAATGAAAAACTGTTTTTT	CASTSRQTTNEKLFF
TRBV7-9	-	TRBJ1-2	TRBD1	TGTTCCAGCAGCCCCGACAGGGCGACTCCTAACTATGGCTACACCTTC	CSSSPDRATPNYGYTF
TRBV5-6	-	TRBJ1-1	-	TGTGCCAGCAGGGACGGGGGGGTAGGGAACACTGAAGCTTTCTTT	CASRDGGVGNTEAFF
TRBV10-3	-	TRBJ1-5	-	TGTGCCATCAGTGCCGGGGATAGCAATCAGCCCCAGCATTTT	CAISAGDSNQPQHF
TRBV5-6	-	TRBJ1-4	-	TGTGCCAGCAGCTTTCAACAGGGCCTCCGAAACGAAAAACTGTTTTTT	CASSFQQGLRNEKLFF
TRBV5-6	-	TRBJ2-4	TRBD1	TGTGCCAGCAGCCCGGGGACAGGAGGATCGAACATTCAGTACTTC	CASSPGTGGSNIQYF
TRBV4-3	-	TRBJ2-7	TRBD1	TGCGCCAGCAGCCTAAACTGGGGACAGGTCCACTCCTACGAGCAGTACTTC	CASSLNWGQVHSYEQYF
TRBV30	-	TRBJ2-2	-	TGTGCCTGGAATCCTCTCAACACCGGGGAGCTGTTTTTT	CAWNPLNTGELFF
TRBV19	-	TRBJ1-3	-	TGTGCCAGTAGTATAACGACTATGGGCGGAAACACCATATATTTT	CASSITTMGGNTIYF